The rows below give T cell receptor beta chains drawn from one sample of a study of OX40 agonist ivuxolimab in advanced cancers. Profiled with immunoSEQ multiplex PCR; TCRdb holds only in-frame clones, not every one. Of 79,000 or so clones in the sample, 75% to 85% were seen once. The material was CD4+ or CD8+ T cells sorted from blood, obtained in a trial of the OX40 agonist ivuxolimab. The receptors originated from an adult with an advanced solid tumor such as melanoma, head and neck, liver or kidney cancer. The CDR3 runs from the conserved cysteine through the conserved F or W. Each record gives: J gene, D gene, V gene, CDR3 protein. D genes are given only for firm matches.

TRBJ2-3,TRBD1,TRBV18,CASSPPRGQGGADTQYF
TRBJ2-3,TRBD1,TRBV9,CASSAYRDREDTQYF
TRBJ2-1,-,TRBV4-2,CASSQDGHSYNEQFF
TRBJ1-3,-,TRBV2,CASSERYSGNTIYF
TRBJ2-2,-,TRBV6-5,CASSYAGELFF
TRBJ1-4,-,TRBV14,CASSQERPGRANEKLFF
TRBJ2-2,-,TRBV2,CASRVADTGELFF
TRBJ2-1,-,TRBV6-5,CARPARSNSYNEQFF
TRBJ2-5,TRBD2,TRBV7-2,CASSTRTSGTGETQYF
TRBJ2-3,-,TRBV29-1,CSGTGSTDTQYF
TRBJ2-4,TRBD1,TRBV19,CASRTIAGTGLSAKNIQYF
TRBJ2-1,TRBD2,TRBV6-5,CASSYLAGVNEQFF
TRBJ2-3,-,TRBV2,CASSRDGDTQYF
TRBJ2-7,TRBD1,TRBV6-6,CASSPRQGAAYEQYF
TRBJ2-7,-,TRBV7-2,CASSLSSGDISYEQYF
TRBJ1-4,TRBD1,TRBV7-9,CASSFGTGEEKLFF
TRBJ2-7,-,TRBV11-2,CASSLSRSSYEQYF
TRBJ1-4,TRBD1,TRBV29-1,CSVTGTADEKLFF
TRBJ2-1,-,TRBV6-5,CARGSREDDNEQFF
TRBJ2-7,TRBD2,TRBV19,CASNSTGFIRTSGNYEQYF
TRBJ2-6,-,TRBV10-3,CAISESGGARGANVLTF
TRBJ1-5,-,TRBV30,CAWSVSLQKNQPQHF
TRBJ2-4,-,TRBV11-2,CASSPDLSQNIQYF
TRBJ2-3,TRBD1,TRBV5-4,CASSWPLTGGTDTQYF
TRBJ2-3,-,TRBV10-2,CASLLSDTQYF
TRBJ2-3,-,TRBV25-1,CAISITGDTQYF
TRBJ2-1,-,TRBV4-1,CASSQSEQATYNEQFF
TRBJ2-7,-,TRBV5-1,CASSLEGTSVREQYF
TRBJ2-7,-,TRBV6-4,CASSPTGTSYEQYF
TRBJ2-2,TRBD1,TRBV5-1,CASSILPTGGFGELFF
TRBJ1-5,-,TRBV19,CASKGVWSNQPQHF
TRBJ2-4,-,TRBV5-1,CASSLDAGRAKNIQYF
TRBJ1-1,TRBD1,TRBV4-1,CASSSTGGTEAFF
TRBJ2-1,-,TRBV25-1,CASSDGLFANNEQFF
TRBJ2-5,TRBD1,TRBV13,CASSSLGQGKETQYF
TRBJ1-1,-,TRBV2,CASSERQTNTEAFF
TRBJ2-3,TRBD2,TRBV27,CASSFLPSGGLTDTQYF
TRBJ1-1,-,TRBV5-4,CASSLPGGTEAFF
TRBJ2-3,TRBD2,TRBV5-1,CASSLGLAGPDTQYF
TRBJ2-5,-,TRBV5-1,CASMGGTGAETQYF
TRBJ2-3,-,TRBV5-1,CASSSNQAGGTQYF
TRBJ1-4,TRBD1,TRBV19,CASSPGQATPTNEKLFF
TRBJ1-1,TRBD1,TRBV9,CASSVAPTGGGRVVDTEAFF
TRBJ2-3,TRBD2,TRBV2,CASTLGGLAGSTDTQYF